The 21 T cell receptor beta chains below were found in one sample sequenced in a study of cytomegalovirus exposure and HLA in healthy donors. Using immunoSEQ multiplex PCR, the repertoire was profiled, and TCRdb retains in-frame clones only, with some absent. The repertoire holds roughly 280,000 clones, with approximately 83% as singletons. Material: PBMCs. Receptors originate from a woman between 18 and 30 years old in good health and CMV-seronegative.

The chain combines TRBV19 with TRBJ2-7; the D gene is possibly TRBD2 (6 bases). Per germline, CDR1 LNHDA and CDR2 SQIVND (reference sequence). The CDR3 consists of 15 residues. V dropped 1 base and J dropped 2 bases, with 12 bases sitting between them. CDR3 sequence: CASSIVAGPTYEQYF. The CDR3 DNA sequence: TGTGCCAGTAGTATAGTGGCGGGGCCCACCTACGAGCAGTACTTC.

The rearrangement joins TRBV6-5 to TRBJ1-2, with D unresolved. The CDR3 totals 14 residues. Germline values: CDR1 MNHEY, CDR2 SVGAGI. Trimming left V 6 bases short and J 0 bases short, with 11 bases between. As DNA, the CDR3 is TGTGCCAGCAGCCTTTTCCAGACTAACTATGGCTACACCTTC. It is translated as CASSLFQTNYGYTF.

The chain employs TRBV7-6 and TRBJ2-1, with a tentative D call TRBD1 (6 bases). The V end was cut by 2 bases, the J end by 2 bases, with 10 bases between. CDR1 is SGHVS and CDR2 is FNYEAQ in the germline V gene. The CDR3 is 15 amino acids. The CDR3 nucleotides read TGTGCCAGCAGCTTATCAGGGGAAGCCTACAATGAGCAGTTCTTC. Its translation: CASSLSGEAYNEQFF. Full variable domain (remainder filled in from reference TRBV7-6 and TRBJ2-1): GAGVSQSPRYKVTKRGQDVALRCDPISGHVSLYWYRQALGQGPEFLTYFNYEAQQDKSGLPNDRFSAERPEGSISTLTIQRTEQRDSAMYRCASSLSGEAYNEQFFGPGTRLTVL.

The chain has TRBV19 and TRBJ2-7; 9 bases are a match to TRBD1. This CDR3 comprises 14 residues. Per the germline V gene, CDR1 is LNHDA and CDR2 is SQIVND (reference sequence). After removal of 4 bases from V and 4 bases from J, the junction contained 5 bases not matched to a gene. CDR3 DNA sequence: TGTGCCAGTAGTAGGGACAGGGTTGGGTACGAGCAGTACTTC. It specifies CASSRDRVGYEQYF. The full variable domain, completed using reference TRBV19 and TRBJ2-7, is DGGITQSPKYLFRKEGQNVTLSCEQNLNHDAMYWYRQDPGQGLRLIYYSQIVNDFQKGDIAEGYSVSREKKESFPLTVTSAQKNPTAFYLCASSRDRVGYEQYFGPGTRLTVT.

There are a few counts of this clone. This chain links TRBV6-1 with TRBJ2-7; possible D gene TRBD2, 6 bases. Germline V gene data show CDR1 as MNHNS and CDR2 as SASEGT. Trimming stripped 8 bases from V and 0 bases from J, with 17 bases between. The CDR3 is 15 amino acids. In nucleotides, the CDR3 is TGTGCCAGCCGCCTAGCTAGCGAATACTCCTACGAGCAGTACTTC. Translation: CASRLASEYSYEQYF.

In DNA form, the CDR3 reads TGTGCCAGCAGTGAGGACAGGGCGCGGGGCTACACCTTC. Translated, it gives CASSEDRARGYTF. The chain employs TRBV6-1 and TRBJ1-2, with 8 nucleotides matching TRBD1. In germline, CDR1 is MNHNS, CDR2 SASEGT. V shed 3 bases and J 8 bases; nucleotides not matched to a gene: 5. CDR3 length: 13 amino acids.

The V gene is TRBV10-2, the J gene TRBJ1-4; possibly TRBD1 for D (6 bases). V was clipped by 0 bases and J by 5 bases, with 10 bases between them. The CDR3 length is 15 residues. Germline lookup yields CDR1 WSHSY and CDR2 SAAADI. The CDR3 DNA follows: TGCGCCAGCAGTGAGTCAGGGGGTGCGAATGAAAAACTGTTTTTT. Protein: CASSESGGANEKLFF.

The CDR3 spells CASTTGDSSYNSPLHF. As DNA, the CDR3 is TGTGCCAGCACCACAGGGGATAGCTCCTATAATTCACCCCTCCACTTT. This sequence joins TRBV7-6 and TRBJ1-6, with 7 bases that match TRBD1. The CDR3 sequence is 16 residues long. Trimming cost V 7 bases and J 0 bases; bases outside gene matches: 6. In germline, CDR1 is SGHVS, CDR2 FNYEAQ.

The chain uses TRBV30 and TRBJ2-2; D is unclear. V lost 4 bases and J lost 6, with 12 bases in between. CDR1 and CDR2 from the germline V gene are GTSNPN and SVGIG (reference sequence). This CDR3 spans 13 amino acids. The CDR3 protein is CAWTPSSAGELFF. CDR3 coding DNA: TGTGCCTGGACTCCCTCTAGTGCCGGGGAGCTGTTTTTT. The whole variable domain, filled in from reference TRBV30 and TRBJ2-2, reads SQTIHQWPATLVQPVGSPLSLECTVEGTSNPNLYWYRQAAGRGLQLLFYSVGIGQISSEVPQNLSASRPQDRQFILSSKKLLLSDSGFYLCAWTPSSAGELFFGEGSRLTVL.

This chain joins TRBV30 and TRBJ2-7, with D tentatively TRBD1 (6 bases). V lost 8 bases to trimming and J lost 1 base, with 9 bases between them. Germline V gives CDR1 GTSNPN, CDR2 SVGIG (reference sequence). The CDR3 consists of 11 residues. The CDR3 is CANGQSYEQYF. CDR3 nucleotide sequence: TGTGCCAACGGACAGTCCTACGAGCAGTACTTC.

This chain joins TRBV5-6 and TRBJ2-7, with 15 bases matching TRBD2. CDR1 and CDR2 from the germline V gene are SGHDT and YYEEEE. CDR3 length: 17 amino acids. Losses at the gene ends were 2 bases for V and 0 bases for J; bases not matched to a gene: 3. In DNA form, the CDR3 reads TGTGCCAGCAGCTTCCGGACTAGCGGGGGGGCCTCCTACGAGCAGTACTTC. It translates to CASSFRTSGGASYEQYF.

This chain uses TRBV2 with TRBJ1-2, with D unresolved. Germline CDR1 SNHLY, CDR2 FYNNEI. The CDR3 length is 14 residues. Trimming cost V 8 bases and J 6 bases, with 19 bases left between them. Here the CDR3 DNA reads TGTGCCAGCGTAGGGAGGGAGCCCCGGGATGGCTACACCTTC. Its protein product is CASVGREPRDGYTF.

This clone has a handful of counts. This chain's CDR3 is CASRDRTVQPQHF. CDR3 nucleotide sequence: TGTGCCAGCAGGGATCGGACAGTCCAGCCCCAGCATTTT. This chain joins TRBV2 and TRBJ1-5, with a weak D call TRBD1 (6 bases). Germline V CDR1 and CDR2: SNHLY, FYNNEI. This CDR3 is built from 13 residues. Trimming took off 6 bases at V and 7 bases at J, with 13 bases between the two ends.

A remark on this clone: At the DNA level, this CDR3 is encoded by other sequences in the same sample as well. This chain uses TRBV7-6 with TRBJ2-7; the D is unclear. CDR1 SGHVS and CDR2 FNYEAQ come from the germline V gene. The CDR3 consists of 13 residues. Trimming cost V 3 bases and J 2 bases, with 8 bases left between them. Written as DNA, the CDR3 is TGTGCCAGCAGCTTGGCAGGAACCTACGAGCAGTACTTC. This sequence encodes CASSLAGTYEQYF.

This clone was detected once. This sequence joins TRBV19 and TRBJ2-5; the match to TRBD2 covers 10 bases. V shed 10 bases, J shed 2 bases, and the junction held 7 bases outside the gene matches. Germline loops: CDR1 LNHDA, CDR2 SQIVND (reference sequence). This CDR3 has 14 amino acids. Here the CDR3 reads CATTKAGGQETQYF. DNA for the CDR3: TGTGCCACTACGAAAGCGGGAGGGCAAGAGACCCAGTACTTC.

The rearrangement uses TRBV4-1 and TRBJ1-2, with D possibly being TRBD1 (5 bases). This CDR3 has 15 residues. Trimming pared 0 bases from V and 5 bases from J, leaving 13 bases between. CDR1 is MGHRA and CDR2 is YSYEKL in the germline V gene. The CDR3 loop is CASSQEGRALYGYTF. CDR3 sequence (DNA): TGCGCCAGCAGCCAAGAGGGCAGGGCCCTTTATGGCTACACCTTC.

V usage is TRBV7-7 and J usage is TRBJ2-2; TRBD1 might be the D (6 bases). The CDR3 is made up of 15 amino acids. Germline V gene data show CDR1 as SSHAT and CDR2 as FNYEAQ (reference sequence). V lost 5 bases, J lost 5 bases, and 15 bases lay in between. The CDR3 spells CASSPDRSDTGELFF. As DNA, the CDR3 is TGTGCCAGCAGCCCCGACAGGTCTGATACCGGGGAGCTGTTTTTT.

The chain is built from TRBV19 and TRBJ1-6, with 12 bases matching TRBD1. V shed 5 bases and J 8 bases; nucleotides not matched to a gene: 10. Germline CDR1 reads LNHDA; CDR2 reads SQIVND (reference sequence). The CDR3 totals 17 residues. The DNA for the CDR3 is TGTGCCAGTAGTCGCCTTGGGACAGGGGGCTTTGATTCACCCCTCCACTTT. It translates to CASSRLGTGGFDSPLHF.

Only one count was recorded for this clone. The chain is built from TRBV5-1 and TRBJ1-1; no definite D call. There are 13 residues in the CDR3. V was clipped by 2 bases and J by 3 bases, with 8 bases between them. Germline CDR1 reads SGHRS; CDR2 reads YFSETQ. Here the CDR3 reads CASSFSSDTEAFF. DNA of the CDR3: TGCGCCAGCAGCTTTTCTTCAGACACTGAAGCTTTCTTT.

This chain joins TRBV7-2 and TRBJ2-7; 8 bases match TRBD1. V lost 5 bases to trimming and J lost 3 bases; unmatched junction nucleotides: 15. Germline-derived CDR1 and CDR2 are SGHTA and FQGNSA. The CDR3 runs to 17 residues. In nucleotides, the CDR3 is TGTGCCAGCAGCCCCGGACAGGGCAACGCGGGCAACTACGAGCAGTACTTC. The encoded protein is CASSPGQGNAGNYEQYF.

Written as DNA, the CDR3 is TGCGCCAGCAGCTTGGCGGTCTCTGGAAACACCATATATTTT. Protein: CASSLAVSGNTIYF. The rearrangement uses TRBV5-1 and TRBJ1-3; D gene ambiguous. V was shortened by 0 bases and J by 0 bases, with 4 bases between the two germline ends. CDR1 and CDR2 from the germline V gene are SGHRS and YFSETQ. The CDR3 is 14 amino acids.